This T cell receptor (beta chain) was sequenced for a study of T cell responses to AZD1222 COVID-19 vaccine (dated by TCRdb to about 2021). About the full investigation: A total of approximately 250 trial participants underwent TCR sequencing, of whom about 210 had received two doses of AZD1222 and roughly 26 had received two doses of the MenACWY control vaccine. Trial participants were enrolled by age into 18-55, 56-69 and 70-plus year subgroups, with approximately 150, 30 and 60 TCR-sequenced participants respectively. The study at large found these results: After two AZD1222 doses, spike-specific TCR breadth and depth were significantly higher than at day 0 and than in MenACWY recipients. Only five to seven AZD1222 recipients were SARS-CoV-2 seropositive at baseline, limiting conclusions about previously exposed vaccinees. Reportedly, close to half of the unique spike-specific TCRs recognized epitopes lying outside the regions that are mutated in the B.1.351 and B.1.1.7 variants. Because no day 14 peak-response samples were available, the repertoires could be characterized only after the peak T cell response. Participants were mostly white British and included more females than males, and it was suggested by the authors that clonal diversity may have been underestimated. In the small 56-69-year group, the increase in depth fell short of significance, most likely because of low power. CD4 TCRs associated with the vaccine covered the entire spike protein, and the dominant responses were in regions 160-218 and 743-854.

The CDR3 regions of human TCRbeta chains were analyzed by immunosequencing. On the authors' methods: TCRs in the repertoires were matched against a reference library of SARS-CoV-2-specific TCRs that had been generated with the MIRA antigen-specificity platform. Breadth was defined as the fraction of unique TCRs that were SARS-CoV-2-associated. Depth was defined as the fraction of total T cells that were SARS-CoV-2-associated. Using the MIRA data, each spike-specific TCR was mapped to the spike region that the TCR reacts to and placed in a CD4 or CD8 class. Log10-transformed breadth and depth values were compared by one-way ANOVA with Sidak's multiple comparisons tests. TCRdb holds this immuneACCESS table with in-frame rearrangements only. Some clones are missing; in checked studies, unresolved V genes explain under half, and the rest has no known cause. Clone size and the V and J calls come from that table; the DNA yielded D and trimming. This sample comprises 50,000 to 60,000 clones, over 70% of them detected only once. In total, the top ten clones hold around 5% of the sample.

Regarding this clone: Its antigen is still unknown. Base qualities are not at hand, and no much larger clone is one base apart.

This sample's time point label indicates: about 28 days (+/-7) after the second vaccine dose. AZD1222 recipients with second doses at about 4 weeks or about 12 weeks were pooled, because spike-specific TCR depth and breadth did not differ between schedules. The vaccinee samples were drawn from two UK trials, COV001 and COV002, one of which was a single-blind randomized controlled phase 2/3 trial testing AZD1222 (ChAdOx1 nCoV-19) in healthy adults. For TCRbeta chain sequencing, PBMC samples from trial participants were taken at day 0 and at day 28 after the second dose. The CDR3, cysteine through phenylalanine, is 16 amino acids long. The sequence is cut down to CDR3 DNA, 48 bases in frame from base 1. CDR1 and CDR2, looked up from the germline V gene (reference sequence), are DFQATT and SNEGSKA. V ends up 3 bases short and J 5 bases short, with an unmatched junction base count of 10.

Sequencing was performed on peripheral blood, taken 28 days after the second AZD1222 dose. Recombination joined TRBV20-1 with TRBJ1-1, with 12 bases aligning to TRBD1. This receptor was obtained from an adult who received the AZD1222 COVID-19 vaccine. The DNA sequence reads TGCAGTGCTAGTGTAGCGGGACAGGGGGCGCGGACTGAAGCTTTCTTT. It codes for CSASVAGQGARTEAFF.